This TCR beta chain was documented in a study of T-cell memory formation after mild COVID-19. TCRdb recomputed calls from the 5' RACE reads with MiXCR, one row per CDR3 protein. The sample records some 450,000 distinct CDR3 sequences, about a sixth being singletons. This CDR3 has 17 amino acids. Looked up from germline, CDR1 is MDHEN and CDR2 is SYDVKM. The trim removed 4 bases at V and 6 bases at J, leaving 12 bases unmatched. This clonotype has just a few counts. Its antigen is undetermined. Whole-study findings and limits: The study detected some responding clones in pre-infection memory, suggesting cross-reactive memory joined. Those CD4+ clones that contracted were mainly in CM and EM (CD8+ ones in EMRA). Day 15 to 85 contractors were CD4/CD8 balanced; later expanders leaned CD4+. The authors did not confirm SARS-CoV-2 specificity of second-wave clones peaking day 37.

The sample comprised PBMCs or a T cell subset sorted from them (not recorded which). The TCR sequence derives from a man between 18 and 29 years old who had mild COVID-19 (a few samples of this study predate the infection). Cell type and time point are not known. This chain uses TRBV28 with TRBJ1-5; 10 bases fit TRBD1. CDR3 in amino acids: CASSSFRDRGSAQPQHF. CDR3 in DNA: TGTGCCAGCAGTTCCTTCCGGGACAGGGGATCAGCTCAGCCCCAGCATTTT. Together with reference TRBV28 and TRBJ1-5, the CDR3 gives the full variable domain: DVKVTQSSRYLVKRTGEKVFLECVQDMDHENMFWYRQDPGLGLRLIYFSYDVKMKEKGDIPEGYSVSREKKERFSLILESASTNQTSMYLCASSSFRDRGSAQPQHFGDGTRLSIL.